What follows are 3 T cell receptor beta chains derived from one specimen sequenced in a study of cytomegalovirus exposure and HLA in healthy donors. The study ran its PCR with 60 Vbeta and 13 Jbeta primers. Some clones are missing from TCRdb's copy, which holds only in-frame ones; the method was immunoSEQ multiplex PCR. The repertoire holds about 100,000 clones, with about four fifths as singletons. Sequenced material: PBMCs. The receptors come from a female donor in good health and CMV-seropositive.

This clone has just a few counts. This sample includes further DNA sequences coding for the same CDR3. The chain recombines TRBV7-9 with TRBJ2-6; weak D call: TRBD1 (6 bases). Germline V gene data show CDR1 as SEHNR and CDR2 as FQNEAQ (reference sequence). CDR3 length equals 16 residues. Trimming took off 0 bases at V and 2 bases at J, with 8 bases between the two ends. The CDR3 region has the DNA TGTGCCAGCAGCTTAGCACAGGGCACTGGGGCCAACGTCCTGACTTTC. It is translated as CASSLAQGTGANVLTF.

The chain couples TRBV5-8 to TRBJ1-2; D might be TRBD1 (6 bases). Trimming pared 3 bases from V and 4 bases from J, leaving 16 bases between. Germline V lookup: CDR1 SGHTS, CDR2 YDEGEE. This CDR3 comprises 15 residues. The CDR3 spells CASSSGRAGAYGYTF. CDR3 nucleotide sequence: TGTGCCAGCAGCTCCGGACGGGCAGGGGCCTATGGCTACACCTTC.

The chain recombines TRBV4-1 with TRBJ2-5; perhaps TRBD2 as D (5 bases). Trimming cost V 4 bases and J 1 base, with 22 bases left between them. Per germline, CDR1 MGHRA and CDR2 YSYEKL. The CDR3 totals 18 residues. CDR3 DNA: TGCGCCAGCAGCCTCAAACATCGGGGATTCGCCCTCCAAGAGACCCAGTACTTC. Translated: CASSLKHRGFALQETQYF.